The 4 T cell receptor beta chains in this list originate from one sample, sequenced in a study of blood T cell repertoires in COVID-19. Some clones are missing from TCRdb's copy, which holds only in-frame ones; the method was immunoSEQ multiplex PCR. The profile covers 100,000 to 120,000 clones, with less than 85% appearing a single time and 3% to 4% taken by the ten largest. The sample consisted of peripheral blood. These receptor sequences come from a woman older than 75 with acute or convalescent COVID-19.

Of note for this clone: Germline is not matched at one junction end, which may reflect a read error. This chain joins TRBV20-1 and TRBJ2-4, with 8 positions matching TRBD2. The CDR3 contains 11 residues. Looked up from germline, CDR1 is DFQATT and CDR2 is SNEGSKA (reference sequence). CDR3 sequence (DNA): TGCAGTGCTAGTATTGCGGGAGGCGTGTCCTTC. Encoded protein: CSASIAGGVSF.

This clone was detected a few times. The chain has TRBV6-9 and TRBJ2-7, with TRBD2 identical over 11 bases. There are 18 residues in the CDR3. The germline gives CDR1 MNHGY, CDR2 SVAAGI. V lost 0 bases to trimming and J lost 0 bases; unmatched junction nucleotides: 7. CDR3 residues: CASSYSTTSGKGSYEQYF. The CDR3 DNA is TGTGCCAGCAGTTATTCGACGACTAGCGGGAAAGGCTCCTACGAGCAGTACTTC.

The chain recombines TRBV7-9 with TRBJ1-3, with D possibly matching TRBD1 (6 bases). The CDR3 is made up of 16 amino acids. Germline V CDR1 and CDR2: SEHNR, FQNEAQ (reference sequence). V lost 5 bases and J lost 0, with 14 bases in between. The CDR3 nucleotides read TGTGCCAGCAGCCCAGCCTTAGGGGGCTCTGGAAACACCATATATTTT. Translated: CASSPALGGSGNTIYF.

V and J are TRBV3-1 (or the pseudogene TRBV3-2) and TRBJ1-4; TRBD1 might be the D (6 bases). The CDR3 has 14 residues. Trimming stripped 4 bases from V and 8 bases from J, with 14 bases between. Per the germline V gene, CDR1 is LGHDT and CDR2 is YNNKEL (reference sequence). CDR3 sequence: CASSPGQIGEKLFF. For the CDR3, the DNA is TGTGCCAGCAGCCCCGGACAGATCGGGGAAAAACTGTTTTTT.